The rows below give T cell receptor beta chains drawn from one sample of a study of identical twins. TCRdb reanalysed the 5' RACE reads using MiXCR and keeps one entry per CDR3 protein. The table lists 350,000 to 400,000 distinct CDR3 sequences, approximately 9.1% of them singletons. Material: naive T cells sorted from blood. These TCRs come from a woman in her 50s in good health. CDR3s include the opening cysteine and the closing phenylalanine or tryptophan. D genes are given only for firm matches. Not all rows give a size; the values are once, few, many and, for expanded clones, a class.

size | D | J | V | CDR3 | DNA
- | - | TRBJ2-2 | TRBV12-3/TRBV12-4 | CASSEDGRGTGELFF | TGTGCCAGCAGTGAGGACGGGCGGGGCACCGGGGAGCTGTTTTTT
many | TRBD2 | TRBJ2-1 | TRBV5-1 | CASSIVAGNNEQFF | TGCGCCAGCAGCATAGTAGCGGGAAACAATGAGCAGTTCTTC
many | - | TRBJ2-1 | TRBV9 | CASSVAVSINEQFF | TGTGCCAGCAGCGTAGCCGTTAGCATCAATGAGCAGTTCTTC
few | - | TRBJ2-7 | TRBV18 | CASSSIDEQYF | TGTGCCAGCTCGTCCATAGACGAGCAGTACTTC
- | - | TRBJ2-3 | TRBV7-9 | CASREGPSGGTDTQYF | TGTGCCAGCAGGGAAGGACCGTCTGGGGGCACAGATACGCAGTATTTT
- | TRBD1 | TRBJ1-6 | TRBV3-1 | CASSQSRGTNSPLHF | TGTGCCAGCAGCCAATCCAGGGGGACGAATTCACCCCTCCACTTT
many | - | TRBJ2-2 | TRBV5-6 | CASSGSTVGNTGELFF | TGTGCCAGCAGCGGAAGCACTGTGGGGAACACCGGGGAGCTGTTTTTT
few | - | TRBJ2-1 | TRBV20-1 | CSARGSGNEQFF | TGCAGTGCCAGGGGTAGCGGCAATGAGCAGTTCTTC
many | - | TRBJ1-1 | TRBV4-1 | CASSQGTPPEAFF | TGCGCCAGCAGCCAAGGGACACCGCCTGAAGCTTTCTTT
many | TRBD2 | TRBJ2-3 | TRBV7-2 | CASSHRTSGIKDTQYF | TGTGCCAGCAGCCACCGGACTAGCGGGATCAAAGATACGCAGTATTTT
- | - | TRBJ1-5 | TRBV20-1 | CSARPKLGPPGHQPQHF | TGCAGTGCTAGACCCAAACTGGGGCCTCCTGGACATCAGCCCCAGCATTTT